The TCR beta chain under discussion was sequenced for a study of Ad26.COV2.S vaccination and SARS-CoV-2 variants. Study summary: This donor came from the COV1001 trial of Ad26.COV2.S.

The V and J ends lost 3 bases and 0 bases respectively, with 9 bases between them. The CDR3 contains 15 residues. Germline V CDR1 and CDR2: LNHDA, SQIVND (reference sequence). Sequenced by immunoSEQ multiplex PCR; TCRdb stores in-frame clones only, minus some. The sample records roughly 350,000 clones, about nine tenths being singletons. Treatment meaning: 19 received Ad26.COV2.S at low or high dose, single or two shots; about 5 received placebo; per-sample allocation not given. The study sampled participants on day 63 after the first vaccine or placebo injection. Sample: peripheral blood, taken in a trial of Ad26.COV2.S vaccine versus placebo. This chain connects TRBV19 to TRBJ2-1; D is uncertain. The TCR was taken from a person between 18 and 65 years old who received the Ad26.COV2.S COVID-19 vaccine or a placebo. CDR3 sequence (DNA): TGTGCCAGTAGTATGGATCAGGACTCCTACAATGAGCAGTTCTTC. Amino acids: CASSMDQDSYNEQFF.